A selection of T cell receptor beta chains follows, all from one sample in a study of beta chain features in type 1 diabetes. Generated by immunoSEQ multiplex PCR, the TCRdb table keeps only in-frame clones and is missing some. The profile shows hundreds of thousands of clones, over 12% of them singletons. The sequencing sample was made of naive CD4+ T cells from blood. Source of these receptors: a man aged 18 to 30 with type 1 diabetes. Each CDR3 is given with its conserved first and last residue. D genes are given only for firm matches. Size tells how often a clone was seen (once, few, many) or the class of an expanded clone, and some rows leave it out.

D gene: TRBD2; J gene: TRBJ2-3; clone size: -; V gene: TRBV29-1; CDR3 protein: CSVEGTSGISSTDTQYF; CDR3 DNA: TGCAGCGTGGAGGGGACTAGCGGGATATCGAGCACAGATACGCAGTATTTT
D gene: TRBD2; J gene: TRBJ2-1; clone size: few; V gene: TRBV18; CDR3 protein: CASSRTSGVYNEQFF; CDR3 DNA: TGTGCCAGCTCACGGACTAGCGGGGTCTACAATGAGCAGTTCTTC
D gene: TRBD2; J gene: TRBJ2-1; clone size: -; V gene: TRBV11-3; CDR3 protein: CASSSSRERYNEQFF; CDR3 DNA: TGTGCCAGCAGCTCCTCGCGGGAGCGATACAATGAGCAGTTCTTC
D gene: TRBD1; J gene: TRBJ1-1; clone size: -; V gene: TRBV5-1; CDR3 protein: CASRVRTGMNTEAFF; CDR3 DNA: TGCGCCAGCAGAGTTCGGACAGGGATGAACACTGAAGCTTTCTTT
D gene: TRBD1; J gene: TRBJ1-4; clone size: few; V gene: TRBV25-1; CDR3 protein: CARGTGGGEKLFF; CDR3 DNA: TGTGCCAGGGGGACAGGAGGCGGCGAAAAACTGTTTTTT
D gene: TRBD2; J gene: TRBJ2-1; clone size: few; V gene: TRBV6-6; CDR3 protein: CASSLAGVYNEQFF; CDR3 DNA: TGTGCCAGCAGTCTAGCGGGAGTCTACAATGAGCAGTTCTTC
D gene: -; J gene: TRBJ2-3; clone size: -; V gene: TRBV9; CDR3 protein: CASSVEEGDPRGADTQYF; CDR3 DNA: TGTGCCAGCAGCGTAGAGGAGGGGGACCCGAGAGGGGCAGATACGCAGTATTTT
D gene: -; J gene: TRBJ2-7; clone size: -; V gene: TRBV19; CDR3 protein: CASSTGWQSYEQYF; CDR3 DNA: TGTGCCAGTAGTACAGGGTGGCAGTCCTACGAGCAGTACTTC
D gene: TRBD2; J gene: TRBJ2-5; clone size: few; V gene: TRBV5-1; CDR3 protein: CASSFWPGGQETQYF; CDR3 DNA: TGCGCCAGCAGCTTTTGGCCGGGAGGGCAGGAGACCCAGTACTTC
D gene: -; J gene: TRBJ2-7; clone size: -; V gene: TRBV29-1; CDR3 protein: CSVEYPGGGPEQYF; CDR3 DNA: TGCAGCGTTGAATATCCCGGTGGGGGGCCCGAGCAGTACTTC
D gene: -; J gene: TRBJ1-6; clone size: -; V gene: TRBV30; CDR3 protein: CAWSVHLYSPLHF; CDR3 DNA: TGTGCCTGGAGTGTACACTTATATTCACCCCTCCACTTT
D gene: -; J gene: TRBJ1-2; clone size: few; V gene: TRBV6-5; CDR3 protein: CASRTRDPGYTF; CDR3 DNA: TGTGCCAGCAGGACCCGGGACCCGGGCTACACCTTC
D gene: TRBD2; J gene: TRBJ2-3; clone size: -; V gene: TRBV11-2; CDR3 protein: CASSVQTSGATDTQYF; CDR3 DNA: TGTGCCAGCAGCGTCCAGACTAGCGGGGCCACAGATACGCAGTATTTT
D gene: TRBD2; J gene: TRBJ2-1; clone size: -; V gene: TRBV5-1; CDR3 protein: CASGREIGNEQFF; CDR3 DNA: TGCGCCAGCGGGCGGGAGATCGGCAATGAGCAGTTCTTC
D gene: -; J gene: TRBJ2-3; clone size: -; V gene: TRBV20-1; CDR3 protein: CSASSGLAQYF; CDR3 DNA: TGCAGTGCTAGTTCTGGGTTGGCGCAGTATTTT
D gene: TRBD2; J gene: TRBJ2-1; clone size: -; V gene: TRBV29-1; CDR3 protein: CSVVGGREYNEQFF; CDR3 DNA: TGCAGCGTTGTGGGAGGGCGGGAGTACAATGAGCAGTTCTTC
D gene: -; J gene: TRBJ1-5; clone size: -; V gene: TRBV7-8; CDR3 protein: CASSSARASQHF; CDR3 DNA: TGTGCCAGCAGCTCTGCCCGAGCGTCCCAGCATTTT
D gene: TRBD1; J gene: TRBJ2-7; clone size: -; V gene: TRBV6-5; CDR3 protein: CASSRGQGAFYEQYF; CDR3 DNA: TGTGCCAGCAGCCGCGGACAGGGGGCTTTCTACGAGCAGTACTTC
D gene: -; J gene: TRBJ2-1; clone size: few; V gene: TRBV6-6; CDR3 protein: CASSYVSNNEQFF; CDR3 DNA: TGTGCCAGCAGTTACGTGAGTAACAATGAGCAGTTCTTC
D gene: -; J gene: TRBJ1-5; clone size: few; V gene: TRBV30; CDR3 protein: CAWSVGDQPQHF; CDR3 DNA: TGTGCCTGGAGTGTTGGGGATCAGCCCCAGCATTTT
D gene: TRBD1; J gene: TRBJ1-2; clone size: few; V gene: TRBV25-1; CDR3 protein: CASSPGTGNYGYTF; CDR3 DNA: TGTGCCAGCAGCCCCGGGACAGGGAACTATGGCTACACCTTC
D gene: TRBD2; J gene: TRBJ2-1; clone size: -; V gene: TRBV28; CDR3 protein: CASSLRLAGGLSYNEQFF; CDR3 DNA: TGTGCCAGCAGTTTAAGACTAGCGGGGGGCCTTTCCTACAATGAGCAGTTCTTC
D gene: -; J gene: TRBJ2-2; clone size: -; V gene: TRBV13; CDR3 protein: CASSSLHRNTGELFF; CDR3 DNA: TGTGCCAGCAGCTCCCTCCACAGGAACACCGGGGAGCTGTTTTTT
D gene: TRBD1; J gene: TRBJ1-1; clone size: few; V gene: TRBV4-3; CDR3 protein: CASSQEQARGPTEAFF; CDR3 DNA: TGCGCCAGCAGCCAAGAGCAGGCCAGGGGGCCAACTGAAGCTTTCTTT
D gene: -; J gene: TRBJ2-2; clone size: -; V gene: TRBV30; CDR3 protein: CAWSLVPTGELFF; CDR3 DNA: TGTGCCTGGAGTCTAGTACCCACCGGGGAGCTGTTTTTT